This entry describes one TCR beta chain. This clone was counted once. This receptor's antigen is unknown. There are no base qualities to consult, and no much larger clone falls within one base. V drops 5 bases and J drops 0 bases, leaving 7 bases in between. The germline V gene yields SGHTA for CDR1 and FQGNSA for CDR2. The cysteine opens and the phenylalanine closes a CDR3 of 13 amino acids. Only the CDR3 part of the read is kept: 39 bases, read in frame from the first base. According to the study, the label for this sample's time point signals: baseline, week 1 (first vaccination visit). What this sample's treatment or condition label stands for: pre-vaccination baseline after standard-of-care therapy. All donors had newly diagnosed IDH1-mutant astrocytomas of WHO grade 3 or 4 that showed loss of nuclear ATRX. The samples were drawn from NOA16, a multicentre, single-arm, open-label phase I trial in Germany that tested a mutant IDH1 peptide vaccine in humans for the first time. For immunogenicity testing, the blood drawn at visit V03 was used as the baseline sample. Genomic DNA for TCRB sequencing was extracted from EDTA blood using the DNeasy Blood and Tissue Kit.

The protocol used for the library was the immunoSEQ multiplex PCR assay. The hsTCRB Kit was used according to the manufacturer's protocol to amplify rearranged TCR beta chain sequences. Sequencing of TCRB libraries was carried out on an Illumina MiSeq. Concerning the study's data processing: The kit vendor's proprietary platform handled demultiplexing, trimming and gene mapping. Imported from immuneACCESS, the table was reduced by TCRdb to in-frame sequences with V and J called. These copies leave out some clones; in studies compared against another copy, an unresolved V gene accounts for under half, and the cause of the remainder is not known. V, J and clone size derive from that table, while D and trimming were established from the DNA sequence. The sample table holds over 80,000 clones, of which 70% to 90% were seen once. Clones ranked in the top ten supply roughly 0.54% of the sample. The entry originates in a study of a mutant IDH1 vaccine in newly diagnosed glioma (dated by TCRdb to the early 2020s). Some background on the complete study: Of the 25 to 40 treated patients, about 60% were male and around 40% were female, and the mean age was roughly 40 years. For exploratory analyses, around 26 treated patients had longitudinal TCRB deep sequencing done wherever samples were available. Peripheral blood was drawn at six visits: V03 (baseline), V05, V07, V10, V12 and V13. Prior to enrollment, standard therapy consisting of radiotherapy alone, temozolomide alone, or radiochemotherapy with temozolomide had been administered to patients, with the combination being received by most patients.

Study-level results and caveats: Immune responses induced by the vaccine were seen in around 94% of patients across multiple MHC alleles. PBMC samples for TCRB deep sequencing were selected based on availability. The authors noted that analyses of patient blood samples could not be reproduced because of sample limitations. Pseudoprogression appeared unrelated to alterations in the top peripheral T cell clonotypes detected by TCRB sequencing.

The sequencing used PBMCs, collected from a glioma patient treated with radiotherapy, temozolomide or both. The chain is assembled from TRBV7-2 and TRBJ1-1, with the D gene uncertain. The clonotype originates from a woman aged 45-65 years with glioma. The nucleotide sequence reads as follows: TGTGCCAGCAGCCCCCGAATGAACACTGAAGCTTTCTTT. Its coded protein is CASSPRMNTEAFF.